This entry is about one TCR beta chain. The data are from a study of blood T cell repertoires in COVID-19. Study summary: Samples came from the United States, Italy and Spain, spanning acute and convalescent COVID-19. Nucleic acid was either cDNA or gDNA, and it came from T cells, B-cell-depleted T cells, or PBMCs.

Seattle patients were enrolled during active infection and followed longitudinally. As originally analysed: Amplification from reference gene primers served as the basis for estimated nucleated cell counts. Method: immunoSEQ multiplex PCR; TCRdb's copy keeps in-frame clones and lacks some. D and trimming were read from the DNA, whereas the V and J calls and clone size are those reported in that table. The sample has 300,000 or so clones; approximately 90% are singletons. Germline V gives CDR1 MNHEY, CDR2 SVGAGI. V lost 5 bases, J lost 1 base, and 4 bases stayed unmatched. The CDR3 covers 14 residues. The sample was peripheral blood. The sequence was collected from a woman between 25 and 40 years old with COVID-19, enrolled during active disease. The rearrangement links TRBV6-5 to TRBJ1-2, with 7 nucleotides matching TRBD1. The CDR3 spells CASSNGQDNYGYTF. CDR3 DNA sequence: TGTGCCAGCAGTAACGGACAGGATAACTATGGCTACACCTTC.